The 27 T cell receptor beta chains below all came from one sample that was sequenced in a study of blood T cell repertoires in COVID-19. Assay used: immunoSEQ multiplex PCR; TCRdb lists only in-frame clones, some missing. The data show approximately 220,000 clones, with approximately 87% seen just once and about 2.2% held by the top ten. The sample was peripheral blood. Source of these receptors: a woman in her forties or fifties with acute or convalescent COVID-19.

The V call is TRBV5-4, the J call TRBJ1-1, with 7 bases matching TRBD1. The CDR3 has 14 residues. The germline CDR1 and CDR2 sequences are SGHNT and YYREEE (reference sequence). The junction had 7 bases not matched to a gene; V was cut back by 4 bases and J by 4 bases. CDR3 amino acids: CASSLREGATEAFF. The CDR3 nucleotides read TGTGCCAGCAGCCTCCGGGAGGGGGCCACTGAAGCTTTCTTT.

The chain is built from TRBV19 and TRBJ1-6, with D possibly being TRBD1 (5 bases). The CDR3 totals 16 residues. CDR1 and CDR2 from the germline V gene are LNHDA and SQIVND (reference sequence). Trimming shortened V by 4 bases and J by 0 bases, and 10 bases separated the two germline ends. The CDR3 is CASSKGRGSYNSPLHF. The DNA for the CDR3 is TGTGCCAGTAGTAAGGGAAGGGGCTCCTATAATTCACCCCTCCACTTT. Variable domain in full (rest from reference TRBV19 and TRBJ1-6): DGGITQSPKYLFRKEGQNVTLSCEQNLNHDAMYWYRQDPGQGLRLIYYSQIVNDFQKGDIAEGYSVSREKKESFPLTVTSAQKNPTAFYLCASSKGRGSYNSPLHFGNGTRLTVT.

The rearrangement joins TRBV5-4 to TRBJ2-2; 10 bases match TRBD2. The length of the CDR3 is 18 residues. CDR1 is SGHNT, CDR2 YYREEE, per germline (reference sequence). With V trimmed by 1 base and J by 0 bases, 6 bases remained unmatched. CDR3 DNA: TGTGCCAGCAGCTTGAGCGCTAGCGGGAGTTCGAACACCGGGGAGCTGTTTTTT. Its translation is CASSLSASGSSNTGELFF.

The genes are TRBV5-4 and TRBJ2-7; 9 bases line up with TRBD1. CDR1 and CDR2 (germline): SGHNT, YYREEE (reference sequence). The trim removed 4 bases at V and 2 bases at J, leaving 13 bases unmatched. The CDR3 spans 17 residues. CDR3 region: CASSRDRELQGAYEQYF. As DNA, the CDR3 is TGTGCCAGCAGCCGGGACAGGGAGTTACAGGGGGCCTACGAGCAGTACTTC.

Written as DNA, the CDR3 is TGTGCCAGCAGCTTAGGAGTGGGAGCGGGGGAAGAGACCCAGTACTTC. Protein product: CASSLGVGAGEETQYF. The V and J genes are TRBV7-9 and TRBJ2-5; the match to TRBD2 covers 8 bases. This CDR3 has 16 residues. The germline gives CDR1 SEHNR, CDR2 FQNEAQ (reference sequence). V gave up 1 base and J gave up 3 bases; unmatched junction bases: 7.

V usage is TRBV7-2 and J usage is TRBJ2-5; TRBD2 aligns across 7 bases. Germline assignment: CDR1 SGHTA and CDR2 FQGNSA. Germline trimming cut 4 bases from V and 2 bases from J; bases unmatched to any gene: 10. The CDR3 extends over 16 amino acids. CDR3 sequence (DNA): TGTGCCAGCAGCTCCCAGGGAGGGGTACGGCAAGAGACCCAGTACTTC. Translation: CASSSQGGVRQETQYF.

V is TRBV3-1 (or the pseudogene TRBV3-2) and J is TRBJ2-5; 13 bases fit TRBD2. The CDR3 contains 16 residues. J gave up 1 base and V 10 bases, and 9 bases lay outside the gene matches. Germline V lookup: CDR1 LGHDT, CDR2 YNNKEL (reference sequence). The CDR3 bases are TGTGCCACCTGCCGGACTAGCGGGGGCCTCCAAGAGACCCAGTACTTC. This gives the protein CATCRTSGGLQETQYF.

The rearrangement joins TRBV5-5 to TRBJ2-5; 7 bases are shared with TRBD2. Trimming cost V 1 base and J 4 bases; bases outside gene matches: 16. CDR3 length equals 18 residues. Germline CDR1 is SGHKS and CDR2 is YYEKEE (reference sequence). CDR3 amino acids: CASSLRVAGDEIGETQYF. The DNA for the CDR3 is TGTGCCAGCAGCTTGAGGGTAGCGGGTGATGAGATAGGAGAGACCCAGTACTTC.

The rearrangement uses TRBV11-2 and TRBJ2-2, with a weak D call TRBD1 (6 bases). Between the trimmed V and J ends, which lost 0 bases and 4 bases, there was a span of 15 bases. The CDR3 has 17 residues. CDR1 and CDR2 (germline): SGHAT, FQNNGV. In DNA form, the CDR3 reads TGTGCCAGCAGCTTAGATCGAGGGGGAGTTGGCACCGGGGAGCTGTTTTTT. This sequence encodes CASSLDRGGVGTGELFF.

This chain uses TRBV6-5 with TRBJ2-7, with 8 bases aligning to TRBD2. The CDR3 covers 15 residues. V lost 2 bases, J lost 1 base, and 4 bases stayed unmatched. CDR1 and CDR2 (germline): MNHEY, SVGAGI. The CDR3 nucleotides read TGTGCCAGCAGTTACCTTAGCGGGGCTTCCTACGAGCAGTACTTC. This gives the protein CASSYLSGASYEQYF.

The chain couples TRBV6-5 to TRBJ1-2; D may be TRBD1 (5 bases). Between the trimmed V and J ends, which lost 3 bases and 4 bases, there was a span of 15 bases. Germline CDR1 and CDR2: MNHEY and SVGAGI. The CDR3 has 15 amino acids. In nucleotides, the CDR3 is TGTGCCAGCAGTTATCATCGTGGGGCGAGCTATGGCTACACCTTC. This gives the protein CASSYHRGASYGYTF.

V gene TRBV11-3 combines with J gene TRBJ2-3, with D perhaps TRBD2 (6 bases). The CDR3 spans 12 residues. V was pared by 3 bases and J by 9 bases, with 10 bases between. The germline V gene encodes CDR1 SGHNT and CDR2 YENEEA. CDR3 nucleotides: TGTGCCAGCAGCTTGGGGACTCCAACGCAGTATTTT. Protein sequence: CASSLGTPTQYF.

The rearrangement links TRBV6-5 to TRBJ2-7; D is perhaps TRBD1 (6 bases). Trimming shortened V by 0 bases and J by 3 bases, and 9 bases separated the two germline ends. The CDR3 sequence is 14 residues long. Germline values: CDR1 MNHEY, CDR2 SVGAGI. This chain's CDR3 is CASSYSRGNYEQYF. The CDR3 DNA reads TGTGCCAGCAGTTACTCGAGGGGGAACTACGAGCAGTACTTC.

V gene TRBV25-1 combines with J gene TRBJ1-2; no definite D call. This CDR3 region has 12 residues. V was shortened by 4 bases and J by 8 bases, with 11 bases between the two germline ends. Germline V lookup: CDR1 MGHDK, CDR2 SYGVNS. CDR3 nucleotide sequence: TGTGCCAGCAGTGCCCCAGAAAAAGGCTACACCTTC. Its protein product is CASSAPEKGYTF.

This clone was seen once. The chain links TRBV29-1 to TRBJ1-3; D ambiguous. The V end was cut by 4 bases, the J end by 2 bases, with 12 bases between. Germline V CDR1 and CDR2: SQVTM, ANQGSEA. The CDR3 extends over 14 amino acids. CDR3 in amino acids: CSVVSTVTGNTIYF. DNA for the CDR3: TGCAGCGTTGTGTCCACAGTTACTGGAAACACCATATATTTT.

The rearrangement uses TRBV18 and TRBJ2-1; the match to TRBD2 covers 8 bases. V gave up 3 bases and J gave up 0 bases; unmatched junction bases: 4. The germline CDR1 and CDR2 sequences are KGHSH and LQKENI. The CDR3 runs 16 residues. The CDR3 protein is CASSPGLDPSYNEQFF. DNA for the CDR3: TGTGCCAGCTCACCGGGACTAGATCCCTCCTACAATGAGCAGTTCTTC.

This rearrangement joins TRBV5-1 to TRBJ2-5; maybe TRBD2 (5 bases). Germline-derived CDR1 and CDR2 are SGHRS and YFSETQ. V lost 1 base, J lost 2 bases, and 9 bases lay in between. CDR3 length equals 14 residues. The CDR3 bases are TGCGCCAGCAGCTTGTCCGGGGAACAAGAGACCCAGTACTTC. This codes for CASSLSGEQETQYF.

The genes are TRBV24-1 and TRBJ2-2, with a weak D call TRBD2 (6 bases). CDR1 and CDR2 (germline): KGHDR, SFDVKD. V was shortened by 4 bases and J by 4 bases, with 12 bases between the two germline ends. This CDR3 contains 15 residues. CDR3 nucleotide sequence: TGTGCCACCAGTGACCCCACTAGCACCACCGGGGAGCTGTTTTTT. Protein product: CATSDPTSTTGELFF.

The rearrangement links TRBV12-3 or TRBV12-4 to TRBJ2-3; D perhaps matches TRBD2 (5 bases). There are 13 residues in the CDR3. V lost 7 bases, J lost 5 bases, and 13 bases lay in between. In DNA form, the CDR3 reads TGTGCCAGCATCCCTACGGCGGGAGATACGCAGTATTTT. Residues: CASIPTAGDTQYF.

The V and J genes are TRBV19 and TRBJ2-4; no firm D call. In germline, CDR1 is LNHDA, CDR2 SQIVND (reference sequence). This CDR3 is 14 amino acids long. Trimming took 3 bases from V and 6 from J, leaving 12 bases between them. CDR3 sequence reads: CASSIVGLGNIQYF. The CDR3 DNA follows: TGTGCCAGTAGTATCGTGGGCTTAGGAAACATTCAGTACTTC.

V and J are TRBV15 and TRBJ2-1; TRBD2 matches 12 bases. The CDR3 is made up of 15 amino acids. With 5 bases clipped from V and 5 bases from J, the junction kept 4 bases outside the gene matches. Germline CDR1 LNHNV, CDR2 YYDKDF (reference sequence). The CDR3 region has the DNA TGTGCCACCAGCGTTCGACTAGCGGGGGACAATGAGCAGTTCTTC. Residues: CATSVRLAGDNEQFF.

The CDR3 bases are TGTGCCTGGGCCCGGGGGGGCCGGGCAGATACGCAGTATTTT. Translation: CAWARGGRADTQYF. This chain joins TRBV30 and TRBJ2-3, with TRBD2 matching 8 bases. The CDR3 is 14 residues long. The junction had 8 bases not matched to a gene; V was cut back by 5 bases and J by 4 bases. Germline CDR1 is GTSNPN and CDR2 is SVGIG (reference sequence). Filled out from reference TRBV30 and TRBJ2-3, the complete variable domain reads SQTIHQWPATLVQPVGSPLSLECTVEGTSNPNLYWYRQAAGRGLQLLFYSVGIGQISSEVPQNLSASRPQDRQFILSSKKLLLSDSGFYLCAWARGGRADTQYFGPGTRLTVL.

This rearrangement joins TRBV3-1 (or the pseudogene TRBV3-2) to TRBJ1-6; the match to TRBD1 covers 9 bases. This CDR3 is built from 14 residues. CDR1 LGHDT and CDR2 YNNKEL come from the germline V gene (reference sequence). V shed 5 bases and J 7 bases; nucleotides not matched to a gene: 3. This CDR3 reads CASSTGQGNSPLHF. The DNA of the CDR3 is TGTGCCAGCAGCACAGGACAGGGGAATTCACCCCTCCACTTT.

The rearrangement links TRBV4-2 to TRBJ1-2, with TRBD1 as a possible D gene (5 bases). Trimming stripped 0 bases from V and 6 bases from J, with 17 bases between. This CDR3 is built from 16 residues. Germline CDR1 is LGHNA and CDR2 is YNFKEQ. The CDR3 region is CASSQDRQGEGDGYTF. The CDR3 region has the DNA TGTGCCAGCAGCCAAGATCGACAAGGGGAGGGCGATGGCTACACCTTC.

The J gene is TRBJ2-3, the V gene TRBV5-6; 9 bases are shared with TRBD2. J gave up 4 bases and V 6 bases, and 9 bases lay outside the gene matches. CDR3 length equals 15 residues. Germline loops: CDR1 SGHDT, CDR2 YYEEEE. CDR3 residues: CASTDAGGPPDTQYF. CDR3 DNA sequence: TGTGCCAGCACCGACGCGGGAGGGCCGCCAGATACGCAGTATTTT.

V and J are TRBV3-1 (or the pseudogene TRBV3-2) and TRBJ2-3; 9 bases are a match to TRBD2. Germline V lookup: CDR1 LGHDT, CDR2 YNNKEL (reference sequence). The ends lost 0 bases at V and 7 bases at J; junction bases unmatched: 5. The CDR3 has 15 amino acids. The CDR3: CASSQEREGKYTQYF. CDR3 DNA sequence: TGTGCCAGCAGCCAAGAGCGGGAGGGCAAATATACGCAGTATTTT.

The gene calls are TRBV10-3 and TRBJ1-3; D not resolved. CDR1 and CDR2 (germline): ENHRY, SYGVKD. Trimming took off 6 bases at V and 2 bases at J, with 5 bases between the two ends. The CDR3 runs 12 residues. DNA of the CDR3: TGTGCCATCAGGAACACTGGAAACACCATATATTTT. Its translation is CAIRNTGNTIYF.